What follows are 20 T cell receptor beta chains derived from one specimen sequenced in a study of CD8+CD57+ T cells in acquired aplastic anemia. Genomic DNA, serving as template, underwent TCR beta VDJ and CDR3 profiling. TCRdb processed the reads anew with MiXCR; each CDR3 protein has one entry. The sample includes some 70,000 distinct CDR3 sequences, approximately 51% of them seen just once. Sequences were obtained from sorted CD4+, CD8+, or CD8+CD57+ T cells (not recorded which) from PBMCs. The receptors shown here come from a human donor in good health, serving as a control.

This clonotype was picked up one time. The V and J genes are TRBV11-2 and TRBJ2-7, with TRBD1 identical over 7 bases. The J segment lost 4 bases and the V segment lost 5 bases, leaving 11 bases of the junction unmatched. From germline, CDR1 is SGHAT and CDR2 FQNNGV. CDR3 length: 15 residues. CDR3 region: CASSRGSTGKYEQYF. In DNA form, the CDR3 reads TGTGCCAGCAGCCGAGGGTCGACAGGGAAATACGAGCAGTACTTC.

At least ten counts were recorded for this clonotype. A junction end diverges from the germline sequence, so it may reflect a read error. The chain joins TRBV24-1 to TRBJ2-1, with D uncertain. The CDR3 covers 13 residues. Germline V CDR1 and CDR2: KGHDR, SFDVKD. This CDR3 reads CAISDLVGKEQFF. CDR3 DNA: TGTGCCATCAGTGATTTAGTGGGGAAGGAGCAGTTCTTC.

The J gene is TRBJ2-3, the V gene TRBV11-1; D may be TRBD2 (5 bases). V was shortened by 3 bases and J by 0 bases, with 10 bases between the two germline ends. The CDR3 consists of 15 residues. The germline V gene encodes CDR1 SGHAT and CDR2 FQDESV (reference sequence). CDR3 residues: CASSLEVESTDTQYF. The CDR3, as DNA: TGTGCCAGCAGCTTGGAGGTGGAGAGCACAGATACGCAGTATTTT.

The V and J genes are TRBV2 and TRBJ1-2; D is perhaps TRBD1 (5 bases). V was shortened by 5 bases and J by 4 bases, with 11 bases between the two germline ends. The CDR3 runs 13 residues. The germline CDR1 and CDR2 sequences are SNHLY and FYNNEI. CDR3: CASSPDRTYGYTF. The CDR3 DNA follows: TGTGCCAGCAGTCCTGACAGAACCTATGGCTACACCTTC.

This clonotype was seen many times. The chain is built from TRBV10-1 and TRBJ2-3; D may be TRBD1 or TRBD2 (5 bases each). Germline CDR1 WNHNN, CDR2 SYGVQD (reference sequence). The V and J ends lost 10 bases and 1 base respectively, with 21 bases between them. This CDR3 is built from 16 residues. The CDR3 DNA reads as TGCGCCACCAGGGAGAGTAGCATATTCCGCACAGATACGCAGTATTTT. This encodes CATRESSIFRTDTQYF.

Turning to this clonotype: A much more abundant neighbour one base away suggests this may be a read error. This chain joins TRBV11-2 and TRBJ2-1, with 9 bases aligning to TRBD2. Germline loops: CDR1 SGHAT, CDR2 FQNNGV. This CDR3 contains 15 residues. In nucleotides, the CDR3 is TGTGCCGGCAGCTTCTTTGCGGGGGGGCTAGATGAGCAGTTCTTC. Translation gives CAGSFFAGGLDEQFF.

This clonotype was seen ten or more times. V gene TRBV19 combines with J gene TRBJ2-2; D unresolved. Trimming cost V 11 bases and J 6 bases, with 16 bases left between them. This CDR3 spans 13 amino acids. CDR1 is LNHDA, CDR2 SQIVND, per germline (reference sequence). The CDR3 DNA sequence: TGTGCCGGCTCGACGTGGGGTTCCGGGGAGCTGTTTTTT. Translation gives CAGSTWGSGELFF.

The chain employs TRBV10-3 and TRBJ2-1; D is possibly TRBD1 (5 bases). V was cut by 2 bases and J by 8 bases, with 7 bases left in between. The CDR3 has 12 amino acids. Per the germline V gene, CDR1 is ENHRY and CDR2 is SYGVKD. The DNA of the CDR3 is TGTGCCATCAGTGAGGACAGATATGAGCAGTTCTTC. It encodes CAISEDRYEQFF.

The CDR3 sequence: CASSDRETYEQYF. Written as DNA, the CDR3 is TGTGCCAGTTCGGACAGGGAGACCTACGAGCAGTACTTC. This rearrangement joins TRBV19 to TRBJ2-7; 8 nucleotides line up with TRBD1. Germline values: CDR1 LNHDA, CDR2 SQIVND (reference sequence). This CDR3 has 13 amino acids. The V gene end was trimmed by 8 bases and the J gene end by 2 bases; junction bases not matched to a gene: 5.

In regard to this clonotype: This may arise from a read error, as a much more abundant clone is one base away. The rearrangement links TRBV5-4 to TRBJ1-2; D not resolved. There are 14 residues in the CDR3. V dropped 4 bases and J dropped 7 bases, with 17 bases sitting between them. Germline V lookup: CDR1 SGHNT, CDR2 YYREEE (reference sequence). The CDR3 DNA follows: TGTGCCAGCAGCCCTTTCCCCGCCTCGTTTGGCTACACCTTC. Its protein product is CASSPFPASFGYTF.

The V call is TRBV29-1, the J call TRBJ2-5; 10 bases line up with TRBD1. Germline values: CDR1 SQVTM, CDR2 ANQGSEA. The CDR3 is made up of 13 amino acids. Trimming at V came to 6 bases and at J to 5 bases, leaving 6 bases not matched to a gene. The CDR3, as DNA: TGCAGCGTCCGACAGGGGGCGCAGGAGACCCAGTACTTC. This encodes CSVRQGAQETQYF.

This clonotype has at least ten counts. The J gene is TRBJ1-5, the V gene TRBV6-1; D is uncertain. V was trimmed by 2 bases and J by 6 bases, leaving 11 bases between them. Germline V gives CDR1 MNHNS, CDR2 SASEGT. The CDR3 consists of 14 residues. The CDR3 spells CASSELGLGQPQHF. The CDR3 DNA sequence: TGTGCCAGCAGTGAACTCGGGCTAGGTCAGCCCCAGCATTTT.

The rearrangement joins TRBV19 to TRBJ1-2; 11 nucleotides align to TRBD1. The germline V gene encodes CDR1 LNHDA and CDR2 SQIVND (reference sequence). The CDR3 extends over 13 amino acids. The junction had 5 bases not matched to a gene; V was cut back by 7 bases and J by 7 bases. The DNA of the CDR3 is TGTGCCAGTATCTCCGGGACAGGGGGTGGCTACACCTTC. Its protein is CASISGTGGGYTF.

The chain carries TRBV19 and TRBJ2-4; D is unclear. The CDR3 totals 11 residues. Trimming removed 1 base from V and 7 bases from J, with 2 bases in between. Looked up from germline, CDR1 is LNHDA and CDR2 is SQIVND (reference sequence). The CDR3 sequence: CASSIGNIQYF. CDR3 DNA sequence: TGTGCCAGTAGTATAGGGAACATTCAGTACTTC.

This clonotype was seen repeatedly, ten times or more. The CDR3 nucleotides are TGTGCCAGCAGCCAAAACGGACTGGGTGGAGTAGGCACAGATACGCAGTATTTT. Translation gives CASSQNGLGGVGTDTQYF. The rearrangement uses TRBV3-1 and TRBJ2-3; possible D gene TRBD2, 5 bases. Germline-derived CDR1 and CDR2 are LGHDT and YNNKEL (reference sequence). The CDR3 loop spans 18 amino acids. Trimming cost V 2 bases and J 1 base, with 19 bases left between them.

The chain uses TRBV11-1 and TRBJ1-6, with D hard to call. Trimming stripped 5 bases from V and 6 bases from J, with 17 bases between. The CDR3 loop spans 16 amino acids. Germline V gives CDR1 SGHAT, CDR2 FQDESV (reference sequence). CDR3 nucleotide sequence: TGTGCCAGCAGCCAACCTACCGGAGAACGTAATTCACCCCTCCACTTT. Amino acids: CASSQPTGERNSPLHF. The entire variable domain, with the rest obtained from reference TRBV11-1 and TRBJ1-6, is as follows: EAEVAQSPRYKITEKSQAVAFWCDPISGHATLYWYRQILGQGPELLVQFQDESVVDDSQLPKDRFSAERLKGVDSTLKIQPAELGDSAMYLCASSQPTGERNSPLHFGNGTRLTVT.

This clonotype appeared many times. This chain's CDR3 is CASSPPLIVENTGELFF. The CDR3 DNA is TGTGCCAGTAGCCCTCCCCTCATCGTGGAGAACACCGGGGAGCTGTTTTTT. The chain uses TRBV19 and TRBJ2-2; no clear D gene. The V gene lost 6 bases and the J gene lost 1 base, with 18 bases spanning the gap. Germline V gives CDR1 LNHDA, CDR2 SQIVND (reference sequence). The CDR3 is made up of 17 amino acids. The complete variable domain, with remaining parts taken from reference TRBV19 and TRBJ2-2, reads DGGITQSPKYLFRKEGQNVTLSCEQNLNHDAMYWYRQDPGQGLRLIYYSQIVNDFQKGDIAEGYSVSREKKESFPLTVTSAQKNPTAFYLCASSPPLIVENTGELFFGEGSRLTVL.

A remark on this clonotype: One end of the junction is discordant with germline, which a read error may explain. The CDR3 DNA follows: TGTGCCGGCAGGGGAGCTCGAGACAGTTATAGCTATAATTCACCCCTCCACTTT. This sequence encodes CAGRGARDSYSYNSPLHF. The V and J genes are TRBV2 and TRBJ1-6; TRBD1 is a possible D gene (6 bases). Germline-derived CDR1 and CDR2 are SNHLY and FYNNEI. The CDR3 has 18 amino acids.

This clonotype is medium-sized (0.01 to 0.1%) in the sample. V and J are TRBV29-1 and TRBJ1-1; the D is unclear. Germline V gene lookup returns CDR1 SQVTM and CDR2 ANQGSEA. V was cut by 7 bases and J by 1 base, with 10 bases left in between. CDR3 length equals 12 residues. Here the CDR3 DNA reads TGCAGCGGAGCGGAATCGAACACTGAAGCTTTCTTT. Translation: CSGAESNTEAFF.

The chain has TRBV10-2 and TRBJ2-7; D is possibly TRBD1 (5 bases). The CDR3 consists of 13 residues. Germline CDR1 and CDR2: WSHSY and SAAADI. Trimming removed 2 bases from V and 6 bases from J, with 11 bases in between. In DNA form, the CDR3 reads TGCGCCAGCAGTGAGAGGGGATACTGCGAGCAGTACTTC. This translates into CASSERGYCEQYF.